This T cell receptor beta chain was documented in a study of T cells in Graves' hyperthyroidism and ophthalmopathy. The TCR beta CDR3 regions underwent amplification using RNA transcripts as the source. A set of HTBI primers served as the primers for a first-round RT-PCR of the TCR CDR3. Using its own MiXCR run on the multiplex PCR reads, TCRdb lists one record per CDR3 protein. The sample contains 490,000 or so distinct CDR3 sequences, 15% to 20% of which appear only once. This clonotype has a handful of counts. The junction differs from germline at one of its ends, possibly a read error. Germline assignment: CDR1 SNHLY and CDR2 FYNNEI. The CDR3 has 14 amino acids.

The TCR originated in a man aged 40-49 years with Graves' ophthalmopathy. The V gene is TRBV2, the J gene TRBJ2-7, with D possibly matching TRBD1 (6 bases). The sequenced sample was blood. The CDR3 DNA reads as TGTGCCAGCAGTGCCTCAGGGGCGACCTACAAGCAGTACTTC. Translation: CASSASGATYKQYF. The complete variable domain, with remaining parts taken from reference TRBV2 and TRBJ2-7, reads EPEVTQTPSHQVTQMGQEVILRCVPISNHLYFYWYRQILGQKVEFLVSFYNNEISEKSEIFDDQFSVERPDGSNFTLKIRSTKLEDSAMYFCASSASGATYKQYFGPGTRLTVT.